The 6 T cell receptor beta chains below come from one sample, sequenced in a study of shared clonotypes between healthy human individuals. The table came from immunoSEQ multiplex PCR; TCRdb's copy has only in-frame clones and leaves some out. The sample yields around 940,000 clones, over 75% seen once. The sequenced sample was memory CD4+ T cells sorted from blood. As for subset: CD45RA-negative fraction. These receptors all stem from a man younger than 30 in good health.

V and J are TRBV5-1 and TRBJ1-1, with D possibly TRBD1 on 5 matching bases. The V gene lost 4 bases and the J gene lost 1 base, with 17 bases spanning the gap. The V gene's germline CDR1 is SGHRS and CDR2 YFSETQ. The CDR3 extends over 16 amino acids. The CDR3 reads CASSPVGGRANTEAFF. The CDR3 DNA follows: TGCGCCAGCAGCCCGGTGGGGGGAAGGGCGAACACTGAAGCTTTCTTT.

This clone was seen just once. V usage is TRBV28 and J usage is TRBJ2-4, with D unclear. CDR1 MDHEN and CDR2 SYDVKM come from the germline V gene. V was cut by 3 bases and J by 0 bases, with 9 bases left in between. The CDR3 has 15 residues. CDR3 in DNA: TGTGCCAGCAGTTTCCCGGCGCTAGCCAAAAACATTCAGTACTTC. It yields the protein CASSFPALAKNIQYF.

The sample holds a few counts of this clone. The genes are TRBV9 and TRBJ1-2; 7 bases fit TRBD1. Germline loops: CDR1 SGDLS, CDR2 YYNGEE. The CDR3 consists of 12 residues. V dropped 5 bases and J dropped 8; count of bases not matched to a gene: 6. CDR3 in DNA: TGTGCCAGCAGTATACAGGGGAGCGGCTACACCTTC. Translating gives CASSIQGSGYTF.

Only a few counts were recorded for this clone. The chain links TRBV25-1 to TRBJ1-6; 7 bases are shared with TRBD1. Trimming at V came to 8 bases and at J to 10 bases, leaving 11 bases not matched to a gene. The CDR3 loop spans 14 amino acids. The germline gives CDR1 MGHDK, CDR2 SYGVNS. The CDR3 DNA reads TGTGCCAGCGTCAAGAGCTTGACAGGGTCACCCCTCCACTTT. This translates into CASVKSLTGSPLHF.

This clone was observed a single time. The CDR3 DNA sequence: TGTGCCAGCAGCCCACAGGGGTGGCAAGAGACCCAGTACTTC. As protein: CASSPQGWQETQYF. The rearrangement joins TRBV5-6 to TRBJ2-5; TRBD1 matches at 7 bases. This CDR3 is 14 amino acids long. In germline, CDR1 is SGHDT, CDR2 YYEEEE. V dropped 4 bases and J dropped 2; count of bases not matched to a gene: 5.

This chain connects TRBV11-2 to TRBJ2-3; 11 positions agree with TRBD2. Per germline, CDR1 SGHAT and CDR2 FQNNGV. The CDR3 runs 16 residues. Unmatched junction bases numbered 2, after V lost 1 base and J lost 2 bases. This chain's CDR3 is CASSLVAGGITDTQYF. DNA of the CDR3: TGTGCCAGCAGCTTAGTAGCGGGAGGGATCACAGATACGCAGTATTTT.